This entry is about one T cell receptor (beta chain). The target antigen is unknown. The sample comes from a study of graft-versus-host responses after intestinal transplantation. Overall study findings and caveats: GvH clone levels peaked in circulation, and this peak was associated with early post-transplant HvG declines.

Profiling relied on immunoSEQ multiplex PCR, and the TCRdb table lists in-frame clones only, not all of them. The sample consists of about 70,000 clones, approximately 84% of them appearing once. In germline, CDR1 is SGDLS, CDR2 YYNGEE. With V trimmed by 4 bases and J by 3 bases, 6 bases remained unmatched. There are 15 residues in the CDR3. Sequenced material: unstimulated CD4+ T cells sorted from spleen or lymph node cells, taken before transplant. The TCR originated in a human donor who was the organ donor for an intestinal transplant. This chain links TRBV9 with TRBJ1-4, with 7 bases lining up with TRBD1. The CDR3 DNA reads TGTGCCAGCAGCACCTCCGGGACAGCTAATGAAAAACTGTTTTTT. Its protein is CASSTSGTANEKLFF. The complete variable domain, with remaining parts taken from reference TRBV9 and TRBJ1-4, reads DSGVTQTPKHLITATGQRVTLRCSPRSGDLSVYWYQQSLDQGLQFLIQYYNGEERAKGNILERFSAQQFPDLHSELNLSSLELGDSALYFCASSTSGTANEKLFFGSGTQLSVL.